Given below is one TCR beta chain in context. Its binding antigen is unknown. Base qualities are not provided; no much larger clone lies one nucleotide away. The germline V gene supplies CDR1 MGHRA and CDR2 YSYEKL. The CDR3 numbers 15 residues from cysteine through phenylalanine. The sequence is cut down to CDR3 DNA, 45 bases in frame from base 1. V drops 0 bases and J drops 0 bases, leaving 6 bases in between. The record originates from a study of Ad26.COV2.S vaccination and SARS-CoV-2 variants (dated by TCRdb to 2020 to 2023). Context from the whole study: Donors in the vaccine arm were drawn from COV1001, a multicentre, randomized, double-blind, placebo-controlled phase I-IIa trial testing Ad26.COV2.S in healthy adults. Ad26.COV2.S was given intramuscularly at 5x10^10 or 1x10^11 viral particles, as a single shot or as two shots 56 days apart. TCRbeta repertoire sequencing was used to assess the specificity and breadth of SARS-CoV-2-reactive T cell receptors after Ad26.COV2.S vaccination. A total of 32 samples were included in the TCR-sequenced set, comprising 19 Ad26.COV2.S vaccine recipients, 5 placebo recipients and 8 SARS-CoV-2 convalescent individuals. Participants in the trial were split at random into five groups of five each, receiving low-dose or high-dose Ad26.COV2.S once or twice, or else placebo on both occasions. Investigators remained blinded to trial group allocation during experiments and outcome assessment. The investigation overall reported the following: Ad26.COV2.S recipients had higher spike-specific TCR breadth than placebo recipients (P = 0.0014). The authors noted that the TCR breadth and depth analyses may have underestimated total T cell responses. Substantial breadth of spike-specific CD8+ and CD4+ T cell responses was reported after vaccination. Non-spike TCR breadth was comparable between vaccine and placebo recipients, consistent with the vaccine containing only spike. The study lacked the statistical power to compare responses across vaccine doses or regimens.

The immunoSEQ Assay was the method used to sequence TCRbeta CDR3 regions. After extraction, genomic DNA underwent amplification by bias-controlled multiplex PCR, followed by high-throughput sequencing. Under the source paper's analysis protocol: To quantify the absolute abundance of every unique TCRbeta CDR3 region, sequences were collapsed and filtered. T cell fraction was estimated by normalizing TCRbeta template counts to usable DNA, which was measured by amplifying reference genes present in all nucleated cells. Repertoire TCRs were annotated as SARS-CoV-2-specific by exact matching of V gene, CDR3 amino acid sequence and J gene to a known reactive TCR set. The reference SARS-CoV-2 TCR set was obtained from MIRA and was filtered for enrichment in COVID-19-positive ImmuneCODE repertoires, whereby public or cross-reactive TCRs were removed. Based on the MIRA antigens, annotated TCRs were further analysed at the level of specific ORF or position within ORF. Breadth was defined as the number of annotated unique rearrangements divided by the total number of unique productive rearrangements, and depth was defined as the summed frequency of the annotated unique rearrangements. Two-sided Wilcoxon rank-sum tests were used to compare TCR breadth between groups. Here the immuneACCESS table is served through TCRdb, limited to in-frame sequences with V and J called. Missing clones are a known gap in these copies; in checked studies unresolved V genes cover under half, and the rest lacks a known reason. V and J calls and clone size follow that table, whereas D and trimming were derived from the DNA. The sample table records about 400,000 clones; about 91% of these occur just once. Around 1.9% of the sample belongs to the ten largest clones.

What this sample's treatment or condition label stands for: 19 received Ad26.COV2.S at low or high dose, single or two shots; 5 received placebo; per-sample allocation not given. Repertoires of vaccine and placebo recipients were sequenced from samples taken on day 63 after the first injection. Cohort 1b enrolled 25 to 30 adults aged 18-55 years at a single site in Boston, USA, between 29 July and 7 August 2020. Ad26.COV2.S was a replication-incompetent adenovirus type 26 vector that expressed a prefusion-stabilized SARS-CoV-2 spike protein derived from the original Wuhan strain. The source material was peripheral blood, sampled in a trial of Ad26.COV2.S vaccine versus placebo. The chain uses TRBV4-1 and TRBJ2-1; the D gene assignment is ambiguous. This TCR was recovered from a person aged 18-65 years who received the Ad26.COV2.S COVID-19 vaccine or a placebo. The DNA sequence follows: TGCGCCAGCAGCCAAGAATCCTCCTCCTACAATGAGCAGTTCTTC. Translated, this is CASSQESSSYNEQFF.